Given below is one T cell receptor beta chain in context. The data derive from a study of blood T cell repertoires in COVID-19. Germline CDR1 is GTSNPN and CDR2 is SVGIG (reference sequence). With 0 bases removed from V and 10 bases from J, the gap between germline ends came to 15 bases. There are 13 residues in the CDR3. The repertoire was sequenced with immunoSEQ multiplex PCR; TCRdb's copy has only in-frame clones and lacks some. The repertoire includes around 63,000 clones, around 80% of them detected once, and roughly 32% sits in the top ten. Sequenced input: peripheral blood. The TCR comes from a human donor in a cohort sampled during active COVID-19. The chain employs TRBV30 and TRBJ1-1, with D perhaps matching TRBD1 (5 bases). The CDR3 is CAWSVVSGGAAFF. The DNA for the CDR3 is TGTGCCTGGAGTGTGGTATCGGGGGGTGCAGCTTTCTTT.